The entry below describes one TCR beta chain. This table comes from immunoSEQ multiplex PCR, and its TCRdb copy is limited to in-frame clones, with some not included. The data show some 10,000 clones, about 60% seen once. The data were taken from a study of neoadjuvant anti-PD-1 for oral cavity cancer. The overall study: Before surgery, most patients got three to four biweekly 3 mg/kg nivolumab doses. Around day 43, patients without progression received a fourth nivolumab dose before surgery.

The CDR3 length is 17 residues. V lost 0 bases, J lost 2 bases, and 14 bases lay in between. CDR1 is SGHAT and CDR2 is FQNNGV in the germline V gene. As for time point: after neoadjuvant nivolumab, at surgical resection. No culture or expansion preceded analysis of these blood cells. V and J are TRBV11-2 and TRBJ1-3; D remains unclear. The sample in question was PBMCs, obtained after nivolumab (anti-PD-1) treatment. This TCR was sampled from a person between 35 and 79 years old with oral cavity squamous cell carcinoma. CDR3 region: CASSLEVRQNTGNTIYF. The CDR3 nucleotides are TGTGCCAGCAGCTTAGAAGTTAGGCAGAACACTGGAAACACCATATATTTT.